Listed below are T cell receptor beta chains from one sample, sequenced in a study of OX40 agonist ivuxolimab in advanced cancers. Sequenced by immunoSEQ multiplex PCR; TCRdb stores in-frame clones only, minus some. The sample has 25,000 to 35,000 clones; approximately 86% are singletons. Material: CD4+ or CD8+ T cells sorted from blood, obtained in a trial of the OX40 agonist ivuxolimab. The source is an adult with an advanced solid tumor such as melanoma, head and neck, liver or kidney cancer. CDR3s include the opening cysteine and the closing phenylalanine or tryptophan. A D gene is named only where the DNA matches it firmly. Only part of the rows carry a size: once, few, many, or a class if the clone is expanded.

D: .
J: TRBJ1-1
V: TRBV4-1
size: .
CDR3: CASIAPNTEAFF
DNA: TGCGCCAGCATCGCCCCGAACACTGAAGCTTTCTTT

D: TRBD1
J: TRBJ1-2
V: TRBV28
size: .
CDR3: CASSLPSRDRGNLYGYTF
DNA: TGTGCCAGCAGTTTACCGTCCCGGGACAGGGGCAACCTCTATGGCTACACCTTC

D: TRBD1
J: TRBJ2-7
V: TRBV5-6
size: .
CDR3: CASSFQTWTGTYEQYF
DNA: TGTGCCAGCAGCTTCCAGACTTGGACAGGGACCTACGAGCAGTACTTC

D: TRBD1
J: TRBJ1-5
V: TRBV19
size: .
CDR3: CASSIVRTGGGNQPQHF
DNA: TGTGCCAGTAGTATAGTTAGGACAGGGGGAGGCAATCAGCCCCAGCATTTT

D: TRBD2
J: TRBJ2-3
V: TRBV28
size: .
CDR3: CASSPHGGGAPDTQYF
DNA: TGTGCCAGCAGTCCCCACGGCGGGGGGGCCCCAGATACGCAGTATTTT

D: .
J: TRBJ2-7
V: TRBV4-2
size: .
CDR3: CASSQDLDSTYEQYF
DNA: TGTGCCAGCAGCCAAGATCTCGACTCCACCTACGAGCAGTACTTC

D: TRBD1
J: TRBJ2-7
V: TRBV13
size: .
CDR3: CASSTTGAYEQYF
DNA: TGTGCCAGCAGCACGACAGGGGCGTACGAGCAGTACTTC

D: TRBD1
J: TRBJ2-7
V: TRBV10-3
size: .
CDR3: CATRDRESYEQYF
DNA: TGTGCCACGCGGGACAGGGAGTCCTACGAGCAGTACTTC

D: .
J: TRBJ1-4
V: TRBV18
size: .
CDR3: CASSLGPVNEKLFF
DNA: TGTGCCAGCTCCCTTGGTCCCGTGAATGAAAAACTGTTTTTT

D: TRBD1
J: TRBJ2-7
V: TRBV7-8
size: .
CDR3: CASSPGQGTYEQYF
DNA: TGTGCCAGCAGCCCAGGACAGGGCACCTACGAGCAGTACTTC

D: TRBD2
J: TRBJ2-3
V: TRBV10-1
size: .
CDR3: CASSPTVLAGSTDTQYF
DNA: TGCGCCAGCAGCCCGACCGTACTAGCGGGGAGCACAGATACGCAGTATTTT

D: .
J: TRBJ2-1
V: TRBV9
size: once
CDR3: CASSADPGNEQFF
DNA: TGTGCCAGCAGCGCCGACCCTGGTAATGAGCAGTTCTTC

D: .
J: TRBJ1-2
V: TRBV4-1
size: .
CDR3: CASSQESAAFNYGYTF
DNA: TGCGCCAGCAGCCAAGAATCGGCAGCCTTTAACTATGGCTACACCTTC

D: .
J: TRBJ2-3
V: TRBV4-2
size: few
CDR3: CASSQDERAGDTQYF
DNA: TGTGCCAGCAGCCAAGACGAGCGGGCCGGAGATACGCAGTATTTT

D: .
J: TRBJ1-1
V: TRBV6-5
size: many
CDR3: CASSYSAGVAFF
DNA: TGTGCCAGCAGTTACTCGGCTGGTGTGGCTTTCTTT

D: TRBD2
J: TRBJ2-4
V: TRBV7-9
size: .
CDR3: CASSLGSGGTSENIQYF
DNA: TGTGCCAGCAGCTTGGGGAGCGGGGGGACCTCGGAAAACATTCAGTACTTC

D: .
J: TRBJ2-5
V: TRBV7-9
size: .
CDR3: CASSLGPKDRETQYF
DNA: TGTGCCAGCAGCTTAGGGCCTAAAGACCGGGAGACCCAGTACTTC

D: .
J: TRBJ1-2
V: TRBV27
size: .
CDR3: CASSFGSAYGYTF
DNA: TGTGCCAGCAGTTTCGGCAGCGCCTATGGCTACACCTTC

D: TRBD2
J: TRBJ2-3
V: TRBV7-9
size: .
CDR3: CASSSTSGGSTDTQYF
DNA: TGTGCCAGCAGCTCCACTAGCGGGGGCAGTACAGATACGCAGTATTTT

D: .
J: TRBJ2-2
V: TRBV7-6
size: once
CDR3: CAIKGQNTGELFF
DNA: TGTGCCATCAAGGGACAGAACACCGGGGAGCTGTTTTTT

D: TRBD2
J: TRBJ2-1
V: TRBV7-6
size: .
CDR3: CASSYSGGAAEQFF
DNA: TGTGCCAGCAGCTATAGCGGGGGGGCCGCCGAGCAGTTCTTC

D: .
J: TRBJ2-2
V: TRBV27
size: once
CDR3: CATARQYTGELFF
DNA: TGTGCCACCGCCAGGCAGTACACCGGGGAGCTGTTTTTT

D: .
J: TRBJ1-1
V: TRBV14
size: medium-sized
CDR3: CASSQGGFMTEAFF
DNA: TGTGCCAGCAGCCAAGGGGGGTTTATGACTGAAGCTTTCTTT

D: .
J: TRBJ1-5
V: TRBV27
size: .
CDR3: CASSLEGYSNQPQHF
DNA: TGTGCCAGCAGTTTAGAAGGGTATAGCAATCAGCCCCAGCATTTT

D: .
J: TRBJ2-7
V: TRBV6-5
size: .
CDR3: CASSYRDGYEQYF
DNA: TGTGCCAGCAGTTACAGGGACGGCTACGAGCAGTACTTC

D: TRBD2
J: TRBJ2-1
V: TRBV7-7
size: .
CDR3: CASSLAGDYNEQFF
DNA: TGTGCCAGCAGCCTAGCGGGGGACTACAATGAGCAGTTCTTC

D: .
J: TRBJ1-1
V: TRBV5-6
size: .
CDR3: CASSLAGRGTEAFF
DNA: TGTGCCAGCAGCTTGGCCGGGCGTGGAACTGAAGCTTTCTTT

D: .
J: TRBJ2-7
V: TRBV13
size: .
CDR3: CASSLAGIYYEQYF
DNA: TGTGCCAGCAGCTTAGCGGGCATTTATTACGAGCAGTACTTC

D: TRBD1
J: TRBJ2-7
V: TRBV5-4
size: .
CDR3: CASSLGGQEYEQYF
DNA: TGTGCCAGCAGCTTGGGGGGACAGGAGTACGAGCAGTACTTC

D: .
J: TRBJ2-3
V: TRBV4-1
size: many
CDR3: CASSQVHGAGDTQYF
DNA: TGCGCCAGCAGCCAAGTTCATGGGGCGGGAGATACGCAGTATTTT

D: TRBD1
J: TRBJ1-2
V: TRBV4-1
size: .
CDR3: CASSQAWSPRDRTSVYGYTF
DNA: TGCGCCAGCAGCCAAGCCTGGAGCCCCCGGGACAGGACCTCGGTCTATGGCTACACCTTC

D: .
J: TRBJ2-1
V: TRBV28
size: .
CDR3: CASSYGRYNEQFF
DNA: TGTGCCAGCAGTTATGGGCGGTACAATGAGCAGTTCTTC

D: TRBD1
J: TRBJ1-1
V: TRBV10-1
size: few
CDR3: CASSEWGQSNTEAFF
DNA: TGCGCCAGCAGTGAGTGGGGACAGTCAAACACTGAAGCTTTCTTT

D: .
J: TRBJ2-7
V: TRBV2
size: .
CDR3: CASLGAYEQYF
DNA: TGTGCCAGCCTCGGCGCCTACGAGCAGTACTTC

D: .
J: TRBJ1-6
V: TRBV30
size: .
CDR3: CAWSLPRDRATSPLHF
DNA: TGTGCCTGGAGTTTACCCCGGGACCGAGCTACGTCACCCCTCCACTTT

D: .
J: TRBJ2-2
V: TRBV6-5
size: once
CDR3: CASSPRDTMTGELFF
DNA: TGTGCCAGCAGCCCCCGGGACACCATGACCGGGGAGCTGTTTTTT

D: .
J: TRBJ1-2
V: TRBV7-6
size: .
CDR3: CASSLGAENEYGYTF
DNA: TGTGCCAGCAGCCTTGGGGCAGAGAACGAGTATGGCTACACCTTC

D: TRBD1
J: TRBJ1-2
V: TRBV29-1
size: once
CDR3: CSVGQGKGYTF
DNA: TGCAGCGTTGGACAGGGCAAAGGCTACACCTTC

D: .
J: TRBJ1-5
V: TRBV19
size: .
CDR3: CASMGDQPQHF
DNA: TGTGCCAGTATGGGGGATCAGCCCCAGCATTTT

D: .
J: TRBJ2-7
V: TRBV29-1
size: .
CDR3: CSVVLTQGSYEQYF
DNA: TGCAGCGTTGTGCTGACCCAAGGATCCTACGAGCAGTACTTC

D: TRBD1
J: TRBJ1-5
V: TRBV7-9
size: few
CDR3: CASSLGQGDQPQHF
DNA: TGTGCCAGCAGCTTGGGACAGGGGGATCAGCCCCAGCATTTT

D: .
J: TRBJ2-2
V: TRBV7-6
size: .
CDR3: CATPVTGNTGELFF
DNA: TGTGCCACCCCCGTAACAGGGAACACCGGGGAGCTGTTTTTT

D: .
J: TRBJ2-3
V: TRBV18
size: .
CDR3: CASSPIAQGAVDTQYF
DNA: TGTGCCAGCTCACCAATTGCACAGGGCGCCGTAGATACGCAGTATTTT

D: TRBD1
J: TRBJ2-7
V: TRBV6-1
size: .
CDR3: CASIPRGSSYEQYF
DNA: TGTGCCAGCATTCCCAGGGGGAGCTCCTACGAGCAGTACTTC

D: .
J: TRBJ2-2
V: TRBV7-2
size: once
CDR3: CASSLFGGELFF
DNA: TGTGCCAGCAGCTTATTTGGCGGGGAGCTGTTTTTT

D: .
J: TRBJ2-1
V: TRBV9
size: .
CDR3: CASSVERGKTNEQFF
DNA: TGTGCCAGCAGCGTAGAAAGGGGGAAGACCAATGAGCAGTTCTTC

D: .
J: TRBJ1-1
V: TRBV7-9
size: .
CDR3: CASSPYWADRLNTEAFF
DNA: TGTGCCAGCAGCCCCTACTGGGCGGACAGATTGAACACTGAAGCTTTCTTT

D: .
J: TRBJ1-6
V: TRBV7-9
size: .
CDR3: CASSLGEPLHF
DNA: TGTGCCAGCAGCTTAGGGGAACCCCTCCACTTT

D: TRBD2
J: TRBJ2-3
V: TRBV19
size: .
CDR3: CASSIPFLAGGTDTQYF
DNA: TGTGCCAGTAGTATACCATTCTTAGCGGGGGGCACAGATACGCAGTATTTT

D: TRBD1
J: TRBJ1-5
V: TRBV4-1
size: .
CDR3: CASSEDRGLGNQPQHF
DNA: TGCGCCAGCAGCGAGGACAGGGGTTTGGGCAATCAGCCCCAGCATTTT